This TCR beta chain was retrieved from a study of T cell responses to AZD1222 COVID-19 vaccine. The CDR3 has 16 amino acids. Germline CDR1 reads SGHVT; CDR2 reads SQSDAQ. V was cut by 5 bases and J by 4 bases, with 20 bases left in between. Sequencing was performed with immunoSEQ multiplex PCR; in TCRdb, only in-frame clones are kept and a portion is missing. Of fewer than 200,000 clones in the sample, roughly 92% were seen once. This specimen consisted of peripheral blood, obtained on day 0 of AZD1222 vaccination. The rearrangement links TRBV7-4 to TRBJ1-2; possible D gene TRBD1, 6 bases. This receptor was identified in an adult in good health. DNA of the CDR3: TGTGCCAGCAGCATACTAATCCGGACAGCGATCTATGGCTACACCTTC. Protein product: CASSILIRTAIYGYTF.